Following are 9 T cell receptor beta chains from one sample sequenced in a study of siplizumab effects on memory and regulatory T cells. Sequenced by immunoSEQ multiplex PCR; TCRdb stores in-frame clones only, minus some. The data contain tens of thousands of clones, roughly 96% of them singletons. Specimen: naive CD4+ T cells sorted from blood. The receptors come from a human donor in good health.

The count of this clone is one. Written as DNA, the CDR3 is TGTGCCAGCAGTTGGGCCGGGGTTAGCAATCAGCCCCAGCATTTT. It translates to CASSWAGVSNQPQHF. The rearrangement links TRBV7-2 to TRBJ1-5; D ambiguous. Germline loops: CDR1 SGHTA, CDR2 FQGNSA. This CDR3 is built from 15 residues. V lost 6 bases to trimming and J lost 0 bases, with 12 bases between them.

The gene calls are TRBV5-4 and TRBJ1-5; D gene ambiguous. The CDR3 spans 14 residues. CDR1 and CDR2 (germline): SGHNT, YYREEE (reference sequence). Trimming took 0 bases from V and 7 from J, leaving 11 bases between them. In nucleotides, the CDR3 is TGTGCCAGCAGCTTGGCCGGGGTAGGACAGCCCCAGCATTTT. Its protein product is CASSLAGVGQPQHF.

This chain joins TRBV25-1 and TRBJ1-3; 8 nucleotides agree with TRBD1. Germline CDR1 reads MGHDK; CDR2 reads SYGVNS. V trimming: 6 bases; J trimming: 0 bases; junction bases outside the gene matches: 10. The CDR3 consists of 17 residues. The CDR3 DNA reads TGTGCCAGCAGCCTCGGACAGGGACCTTACTCTGGAAACACCATATATTTT. It codes for CASSLGQGPYSGNTIYF. Drawing the rest from reference TRBV25-1 and TRBJ1-3, the complete variable domain is EADIYQTPRYLVIGTGKKITLECSQTMGHDKMYWYQQDPGMELHLIHYSYGVNSTEKGDLSSESTVSRIRTEHFPLTLESARPSHTSQYLCASSLGQGPYSGNTIYFGEGSWLTVV.

V gene TRBV5-4 combines with J gene TRBJ2-2, with TRBD1 identical over 10 bases. This CDR3 spans 16 amino acids. V gave up 2 bases and J gave up 7 bases; unmatched junction bases: 8. Germline V gives CDR1 SGHNT, CDR2 YYREEE (reference sequence). CDR3 DNA sequence: TGTGCCAGCAGCTTTCTCCTTGGGACAGGGGTCGGGGAGCTGTTTTTT. Translated: CASSFLLGTGVGELFF.

The chain couples TRBV11-3 to TRBJ2-7, with a weak D call TRBD2 (5 bases). The CDR3 loop spans 13 amino acids. Germline loops: CDR1 SGHNT, CDR2 YENEEA. V was pared by 5 bases and J by 8 bases, with 16 bases between. The CDR3 DNA follows: TGTGCCAGCAGCGCCGGGATATTTACGAAGCAGTACTTC. Translation: CASSAGIFTKQYF.

This chain joins TRBV14 and TRBJ1-1; 9 nucleotides align to TRBD1. The CDR3 is 16 residues long. The trim removed 5 bases at V and 3 bases at J, leaving 10 bases unmatched. Germline CDR1 and CDR2: SGHDN and FVKESK. Here the CDR3 reads CASSFGQGIWDTEAFF. In DNA form, the CDR3 reads TGTGCCAGCAGCTTTGGACAGGGGATATGGGACACTGAAGCTTTCTTT.

The chain links TRBV11-3 to TRBJ2-5, with D unclear. The CDR3 sequence is 15 residues long. Germline V CDR1 and CDR2: SGHNT, YENEEA. V was cut by 0 bases and J by 1 base, with 9 bases left in between. For the CDR3, the DNA is TGTGCCAGCAGCTTAGATGGCGGCTTCCAAGAGACCCAGTACTTC. Translated, it gives CASSLDGGFQETQYF.

The chain recombines TRBV7-6 with TRBJ2-3; 8 bases map to TRBD2. The germline gives CDR1 SGHVS, CDR2 FNYEAQ. V was pared by 5 bases and J by 4 bases, with 14 bases of the junction left unmatched. The CDR3 sequence is 17 residues long. In DNA, the CDR3 is TGTGCCAGCAGCCCCCTACTGGCGGGGGGCGGGGCAGATACGCAGTATTTT. Translated, it gives CASSPLLAGGGADTQYF.

The chain employs TRBV7-6 and TRBJ2-2; 11 bases align to TRBD2. Germline V gives CDR1 SGHVS, CDR2 FNYEAQ. The trim removed 3 bases at V and 6 bases at J, leaving 6 bases unmatched. The CDR3 totals 16 residues. In DNA, the CDR3 is TGTGCCAGCAGCTTCCTGACTAGCGGGGTCTCCGGGGAGCTGTTTTTT. Amino acids: CASSFLTSGVSGELFF.